The clone carrying this T cell receptor beta chain was counted ten times or more. The V end was cut by 5 bases, the J end by 0 bases, with 5 bases between. The CDR3 runs to 13 residues. Germline V CDR1 and CDR2: SGHTA, FQGNSA. These data belong to a study of early T cells in non-severe SARS-CoV-2 infection. From the 5' RACE reads, TCRdb called clonotypes with MiXCR, one entry per CDR3 protein. The table shows roughly 48,000 distinct CDR3 sequences, with approximately 4.1% occurring only once. The chain employs TRBV7-2 and TRBJ1-5; unclear D gene. The material sequenced was whole blood. The source of this sequence is an adult who was a healthcare worker with PCR-confirmed SARS-CoV-2 infection or an uninfected control (not recorded which). The CDR3 bases are TGTGCCAGCAGCCGTTATAGCAATCAGCCCCAGCATTTT. This encodes CASSRYSNQPQHF.